These 18 T cell receptor beta chains originate from one sample sequenced in a study of OX40 agonist ivuxolimab in advanced cancers. Using immunoSEQ multiplex PCR, the repertoire was profiled, and TCRdb retains in-frame clones only, with some absent. The sample records 50,000 to 60,000 clones, about 90% being singletons. The sample in question was CD4+ or CD8+ T cells sorted from blood, obtained in a trial of the OX40 agonist ivuxolimab. All receptors derive from an adult with an advanced solid tumor such as melanoma, head and neck, liver or kidney cancer.

This chain's CDR3 is CAWTSGRNSYEQYF. The CDR3 coding sequence is TGTGCCTGGACTAGCGGGAGGAACTCCTACGAGCAGTACTTC. J is TRBJ2-7 and V is TRBV30, with 11 nucleotides matching TRBD2. V shed 4 bases, J shed 0 bases, and the junction held 2 bases outside the gene matches. CDR1 GTSNPN and CDR2 SVGIG come from the germline V gene (reference sequence). The CDR3 runs to 14 residues. The variable domain in full, with the rest retrieved from reference TRBV30 and TRBJ2-7, is SQTIHQWPATLVQPVGSPLSLECTVEGTSNPNLYWYRQAAGRGLQLLFYSVGIGQISSEVPQNLSASRPQDRQFILSSKKLLLSDSGFYLCAWTSGRNSYEQYFGPGTRLTVT.

The chain has TRBV5-8 and TRBJ2-1; TRBD1 matches at 7 bases. Germline V gene data show CDR1 as SGHTS and CDR2 as YDEGEE. The CDR3 is 12 amino acids. V gave up 5 bases and J gave up 6 bases; unmatched junction bases: 2. The CDR3 here is CASRTGFNEQFF. The CDR3, as DNA: TGTGCCAGCAGGACAGGGTTCAATGAGCAGTTCTTC. Looking up the rest from reference TRBV5-8 and TRBJ2-1 gives the full variable domain: EAGVTQSPTHLIKTRGQQATLRCSPISGHTSVYWYQQALGLGLQFLLWYDEGEERNRGNFPPRFSGRQFPNYSSELNVNALELEDSALYLCASRTGFNEQFFGPGTRLTVL.

The rearrangement uses TRBV7-9 and TRBJ1-5; D unclear. Between the trimmed V and J ends, which lost 5 bases and 7 bases, there was a span of 15 bases. The CDR3 covers 14 residues. The V gene's germline CDR1 is SEHNR and CDR2 FQNEAQ (reference sequence). This CDR3 is CASSPALAGQPQHF. The CDR3 DNA reads TGTGCCAGCAGCCCAGCCCTGGCGGGGCAGCCCCAGCATTTT. Drawing the rest from reference TRBV7-9 and TRBJ1-5, the complete variable domain is DTGVSQNPRHKITKRGQNVTFRCDPISEHNRLYWYRQTLGQGPEFLTYFQNEAQLEKSRLLSDRFSAERPKGSFSTLEIQRTEQGDSAMYLCASSPALAGQPQHFGDGTRLSIL.

The rearrangement uses TRBV19 and TRBJ1-3; D ambiguous. Germline V CDR1 and CDR2: LNHDA, SQIVND (reference sequence). The CDR3 has 14 residues. Trimming shortened V by 6 bases and J by 0 bases, and 9 bases separated the two germline ends. The CDR3 is CASRRQVSGNTIYF. The CDR3 region has the DNA TGTGCCAGTAGACGTCAGGTCTCTGGAAACACCATATATTTT.

V and J are TRBV9 and TRBJ2-1; 12 bases match TRBD2. Trimming removed 3 bases from V and 8 bases from J; junction bases left unmatched: 9. The CDR3 loop spans 16 amino acids. Germline CDR1 reads SGDLS; CDR2 reads YYNGEE. CDR3 region: CASSGLAGEGTYEQFF. CDR3 nucleotide sequence: TGTGCCAGCAGCGGACTAGCGGGAGAAGGGACCTATGAGCAGTTCTTC.

J is TRBJ1-2 and V is TRBV4-2; D is perhaps TRBD1 (5 bases). CDR1 and CDR2 (germline): LGHNA, YNFKEQ. The CDR3 consists of 15 residues. The V end lost 4 bases, the J end lost 6 bases, and 18 bases lay between the germline ends. CDR3 amino acids: CASSPSFGGGHGYTF. CDR3 DNA: TGTGCCAGCAGCCCATCTTTCGGGGGGGGTCATGGCTACACCTTC.

The chain employs TRBV4-1 and TRBJ2-7; D is perhaps TRBD1 (5 bases). The CDR3 consists of 15 residues. Germline CDR1 is MGHRA and CDR2 is YSYEKL. V gave up 1 base and J gave up 0 bases, with 10 bases separating them. CDR3 sequence: CASSQGTQSSYEQYF. CDR3 in DNA: TGCGCCAGCAGCCAAGGGACACAAAGCTCCTACGAGCAGTACTTC.

The rearrangement links TRBV4-3 to TRBJ2-1, with 7 bases matching TRBD2. Germline V gives CDR1 LGHNA, CDR2 YSLEER. The V and J ends lost 0 bases and 8 bases, in that order; junction bases with no gene match: 10. The CDR3 covers 16 residues. DNA for the CDR3: TGCGCCAGCAGCCAAGATGGTCTAGCGGTTAAAGATGAGCAGTTCTTC. This sequence encodes CASSQDGLAVKDEQFF.

As DNA, the CDR3 is TGTGCCTGGAAGGGGGACTCTGGGGCCAACGTCCTGACTTTC. It encodes CAWKGDSGANVLTF. This rearrangement joins TRBV30 to TRBJ2-6; perhaps TRBD1 as D (6 bases). V was cut by 4 bases and J by 0 bases, with 7 bases left in between. Germline CDR1 and CDR2: GTSNPN and SVGIG (reference sequence). The CDR3 totals 14 residues. The full variable domain, rest sourced from reference TRBV30 and TRBJ2-6, is SQTIHQWPATLVQPVGSPLSLECTVEGTSNPNLYWYRQAAGRGLQLLFYSVGIGQISSEVPQNLSASRPQDRQFILSSKKLLLSDSGFYLCAWKGDSGANVLTFGAGSRLTVL.

This chain links TRBV13 with TRBJ2-3; D unresolved. Germline CDR1 and CDR2: PRHDT and FYEKMQ (reference sequence). CDR3 length: 12 amino acids. Trimming removed 4 bases from V and 0 bases from J, with 2 bases in between. This chain's CDR3 is CASSYSTDTQYF. Here the CDR3 DNA reads TGTGCCAGCAGCTACAGCACAGATACGCAGTATTTT. The entire variable domain, with the rest obtained from reference TRBV13 and TRBJ2-3, is as follows: AAGVIQSPRHLIKEKRETATLKCYPIPRHDTVYWYQQGPGQDPQFLISFYEKMQSDKGSIPDRFSAQQFSDYHSELNMSSLELGDSALYFCASSYSTDTQYFGPGTRLTVL.

The chain employs TRBV19 and TRBJ2-3, with a weak D call TRBD2 (5 bases). V lost 2 bases and J 0 bases, leaving 12 bases between the germline ends. From germline, CDR1 is LNHDA and CDR2 SQIVND (reference sequence). The CDR3 contains 16 residues. CDR3: CASSISGGSSTDTQYF. CDR3 DNA: TGTGCCAGTAGTATAAGCGGCGGGTCTAGCACAGATACGCAGTATTTT.

This chain links TRBV4-3 with TRBJ2-7; D is unclear. CDR3 size: 13 residues. Trimming shortened V by 1 base and J by 3 bases, and 7 bases separated the two germline ends. CDR1 and CDR2 (germline): LGHNA, YSLEER. CDR3 sequence (DNA): TGCGCCAGCAGCCAAGGTTATTTCTACGAGCAGTACTTC. It codes for CASSQGYFYEQYF.

The chain uses TRBV5-8 and TRBJ2-3, with D hard to call. Trimming pared 3 bases from V and 15 bases from J, leaving 8 bases between. The CDR3 is 9 residues long. The germline V gene has CDR1 SGHTS and CDR2 YDEGEE. Here the CDR3 reads CASSSREYF. The CDR3 DNA is TGTGCCAGCAGCTCACGCGAATATTTT.

This clone appeared once. This chain links TRBV6-5 with TRBJ2-7; possibly TRBD1 for D (6 bases). This CDR3 has 13 amino acids. Germline CDR1 reads MNHEY; CDR2 reads SVGAGI. Trimming stripped 5 bases from V and 2 bases from J, with 10 bases between. The CDR3 nucleotides read TGTGCCAGCAGTCGAACAGGGACCTACGAGCAGTACTTC. This encodes CASSRTGTYEQYF.

V usage is TRBV9 and J usage is TRBJ2-5; TRBD1 agrees at 7 bases. This CDR3 comprises 15 residues. Germline V gene sequence: CDR1 SGDLS, CDR2 YYNGEE. The ends lost 4 bases at V and 1 base at J; junction bases unmatched: 7. Written as DNA, the CDR3 is TGTGCCAGCAGCAGGCGGACAGGACCCCAAGAGACCCAGTACTTC. Translated: CASSRRTGPQETQYF.

V gene TRBV5-6 combines with J gene TRBJ2-1, with 10 bases lining up with TRBD2. Germline-derived CDR1 and CDR2 are SGHDT and YYEEEE. The V and J ends lost 0 bases and 3 bases, in that order; junction bases with no gene match: 0. The CDR3 is 15 amino acids. The CDR3 loop is CASSLGTSGYNEQFF. The CDR3 coding sequence is TGTGCCAGCAGCTTGGGGACTAGCGGCTACAATGAGCAGTTCTTC.

The V gene is TRBV27, the J gene TRBJ1-1; D not resolved. The CDR3 is made up of 13 amino acids. Trimming stripped 2 bases from V and 0 bases from J, with 4 bases between. Germline values: CDR1 MNHEY, CDR2 SMNVEV (reference sequence). CDR3 region: CASSLVVNTEAFF. The CDR3 DNA sequence: TGTGCCAGCAGTTTAGTAGTGAACACTGAAGCTTTCTTT.

The chain carries TRBV10-2 and TRBJ2-2, with 7 bases that match TRBD1. The germline CDR1 and CDR2 sequences are WSHSY and SAAADI. V shed 7 bases, J shed 3 bases, and the junction held 8 bases outside the gene matches. This CDR3 contains 15 residues. For the CDR3, the DNA is TGCGCCAGCACACAGGGGTTGTTGGACACCGGGGAGCTGTTTTTT. Protein sequence: CASTQGLLDTGELFF.